The source of this TCR beta chain is a study of cytomegalovirus exposure and HLA in healthy donors. Germline CDR1 reads SGHTA; CDR2 reads FQGTGA. Trimming removed 2 bases from V and 3 bases from J, with 11 bases in between. The CDR3 contains 15 residues. There are a few counts of this clone. The study ran its PCR with 60 Vbeta and 13 Jbeta primers. Here immunoSEQ multiplex PCR was the method, and the copy in TCRdb shows in-frame clones only, minus some. The data hold about 160,000 clones, with more than 75% observed a single time. The clonotype comes from a man between 18 and 29 years old in good health and CMV-seropositive. The sample was PBMCs. This chain connects TRBV7-3 to TRBJ2-1; a possible D gene is TRBD2 (6 bases). The chain's CDR3 is CASSLGGIGYNEQFF. The CDR3 region has the DNA TGTGCCAGCAGCTTAGGGGGGATCGGCTACAATGAGCAGTTCTTC.